The 32 T cell receptor beta chains below were found in one sample sequenced in a study of T cell repertoires in cytomegalovirus infection. TCRdb re-analysed the reads in MiXCR, keeping a single row per CDR3 protein. The table has just under 550,000 distinct CDR3 sequences, approximately 25% seen once; the top ten hold about 13%. The sample consisted of PBMCs. The receptors here all came from a human donor in good health (CMV status not recorded). Some clones in this sample may be carry-over from other donors' samples.

This clonotype showed up just a few times. The chain uses TRBV20-1 and TRBJ1-1, with unresolved D. V lost 5 bases and J 5 bases, leaving 15 bases between the germline ends. CDR3 length equals 13 residues. Germline V gene lookup returns CDR1 DFQATT and CDR2 SNEGSKA (reference sequence). For the CDR3, the DNA is TGCAGTGCTCCATTCGTAGGGAGGACTGAAGCTTTCTTT. Amino acid sequence: CSAPFVGRTEAFF.

The chain links TRBV19 to TRBJ1-1; D may be TRBD1 (6 bases). V was cut by 2 bases and J by 6 bases, with 13 bases left in between. The CDR3 length is 14 residues. The germline V gene has CDR1 LNHDA and CDR2 SQIVND (reference sequence). The CDR3 here is CASSIIPQGAEAFF. In nucleotides, the CDR3 is TGTGCCAGTAGTATAATCCCACAGGGCGCTGAAGCTTTCTTT.

Note on this clonotype: Germline is not matched at one junction end, which may reflect a read error. The chain links TRBV19 to TRBJ2-1; 7 bases are shared with TRBD1. The CDR3 extends over 11 amino acids. From germline, CDR1 is LNHDA and CDR2 SQIVND (reference sequence). The CDR3: CASSNRQGEIF. Here the CDR3 DNA reads TGTGCCAGTAGTAACAGACAGGGTGAGATCTTC.

The chain combines TRBV6-2 or TRBV6-3 with TRBJ2-1; D gene ambiguous. Looked up from germline, CDR1 is MNHEY and CDR2 is SVGEGT. The CDR3 runs to 16 residues. V was trimmed by 4 bases and J by 3 bases, leaving 16 bases between them. The CDR3 loop reads CASSSADRRHYNEQFF. DNA for the CDR3: TGTGCCAGCAGTTCCGCAGACCGAAGGCACTACAATGAGCAGTTCTTC.

This clonotype was observed at least ten times. The chain uses TRBV7-2 and TRBJ2-7; possibly TRBD1 or TRBD2 for D (5 bases each). The CDR3 runs to 13 residues. CDR1 SGHTA and CDR2 FQGNSA come from the germline V gene. The V end lost 1 base, the J end lost 2 bases, and 6 bases lay between the germline ends. The DNA of the CDR3 is TGTGCCAGCAGCTTAGTGGGGGCCTACGAGCAGTACTTC. Translated, it gives CASSLVGAYEQYF. Supplemented by reference TRBV7-2 and TRBJ2-7, the full variable domain reads GAGVSQSPSNKVTEKGKDVELRCDPISGHTALYWYRQSLGQGLEFLIYFQGNSAPDKSGLPSDRFSAERTGGSVSTLTIQRTQQEDSAVYLCASSLVGAYEQYFGPGTRLTVT.

In its sample, this clonotype was seen many times. The rearrangement links TRBV7-2 to TRBJ2-5; D possibly uses TRBD1 or TRBD2 (5 bases each). This CDR3 comprises 14 residues. V was shortened by 3 bases and J by 1 base, with 9 bases between the two germline ends. Looked up from germline, CDR1 is SGHTA and CDR2 is FQGNSA. In nucleotides, the CDR3 is TGTGCCAGCAGCTTTGGTGGGGGCCAAGAGACCCAGTACTTC. This sequence encodes CASSFGGGQETQYF. The variable domain in full, with the rest retrieved from reference TRBV7-2 and TRBJ2-5, is GAGVSQSPSNKVTEKGKDVELRCDPISGHTALYWYRQSLGQGLEFLIYFQGNSAPDKSGLPSDRFSAERTGGSVSTLTIQRTQQEDSAVYLCASSFGGGQETQYFGPGTRLLVL.

The J gene is TRBJ2-1, the V gene TRBV27; D gene uncertain. Germline CDR1 and CDR2: MNHEY and SMNVEV (reference sequence). CDR3 length: 13 residues. Trimming pared 5 bases from V and 10 bases from J, leaving 15 bases between. The chain's CDR3 is CASSPQFRVEQFF. The DNA of the CDR3 is TGTGCCAGCAGTCCTCAGTTTCGAGTGGAGCAGTTCTTC.

This rearrangement joins TRBV2 to TRBJ2-5, with TRBD1 identical over 11 bases. The CDR3 sequence is 14 residues long. Per germline, CDR1 SNHLY and CDR2 FYNNEI. The trim removed 6 bases at V and 4 bases at J, leaving 4 bases unmatched. The CDR3 loop is CASRTDRGRETQYF. As DNA, the CDR3 is TGTGCCAGCAGGACGGACAGGGGGCGAGAGACCCAGTACTTC.

This chain uses TRBV7-2 with TRBJ2-3; 14 bases align to TRBD2. From germline, CDR1 is SGHTA and CDR2 FQGNSA. CDR3 size: 16 residues. V shed 5 bases, J shed 6 bases, and the junction held 7 bases outside the gene matches. The CDR3 nucleotides are TGTGCCAGCAGCCTTCGGACTAGCGGGAGGTCGGATACGCAGTATTTT. Translation: CASSLRTSGRSDTQYF.

The chain has TRBV15 and TRBJ2-5; 9 positions agree with TRBD1. The germline V gene has CDR1 LNHNV and CDR2 YYDKDF (reference sequence). V shed 7 bases and J 5 bases; nucleotides not matched to a gene: 11. The CDR3 spans 15 residues. This CDR3 reads CATTVDRGIGETQYF. The CDR3 DNA reads as TGTGCCACCACGGTAGACAGGGGGATTGGGGAGACCCAGTACTTC.

This clonotype came up many times. The gene calls are TRBV7-2 and TRBJ1-4, with unresolved D. The CDR3 covers 13 residues. Germline loops: CDR1 SGHTA, CDR2 FQGNSA. V lost 5 bases to trimming and J lost 5 bases, with 9 bases between them. The CDR3 protein is CASSERPNEKLFF. The CDR3 region has the DNA TGTGCCAGCAGCGAGAGACCAAATGAAAAACTGTTTTTT.

This clonotype was counted at least ten times. The chain uses TRBV6-5 and TRBJ1-5; D unclear. Germline V gene data show CDR1 as MNHEY and CDR2 as SVGAGI. Trimming removed 2 bases at V and 1 base at J, with 15 bases between. The CDR3 is made up of 17 amino acids. The CDR3 reads CASSYARPRRSNQPQHF. The CDR3 coding sequence is TGTGCCAGCAGTTACGCCAGACCTAGGCGGAGCAATCAGCCCCAGCATTTT.

Only a few counts were recorded for this clonotype. V is TRBV6-7 and J is TRBJ2-5; D is possibly TRBD2 (5 bases). TRBV6-7 is an ORF, and what it does is uncertain. This CDR3 comprises 14 residues. Trimming pared 4 bases from V and 1 base from J, leaving 10 bases between. The CDR3, as DNA: TGTGCCAGCAGTTCCCCTGGGAGCCAAGAGACCCAGTACTTC. Residues: CASSSPGSQETQYF.

V is TRBV6-5 and J is TRBJ1-2; D uncertain. Germline loops: CDR1 MNHEY, CDR2 SVGAGI. The CDR3 has 14 residues. V dropped 8 bases and J dropped 2 bases, with 15 bases sitting between them. CDR3 in amino acids: CASARWSENYGYTF. The CDR3 bases are TGTGCCAGCGCGAGGTGGTCGGAGAACTATGGCTACACCTTC.

V and J are TRBV2 and TRBJ2-7; D possibly matches TRBD1 or TRBD2 (6 bases each). CDR1 is SNHLY, CDR2 FYNNEI, per germline. V was clipped by 7 bases and J by 1 base, with 17 bases between them. CDR3 size: 15 residues. The CDR3: CASTKRGAVSYEQYF. The CDR3 bases are TGTGCCAGCACTAAAAGGGGGGCAGTTTCCTACGAGCAGTACTTC.

The chain joins TRBV6-2 or TRBV6-3 to TRBJ2-1; TRBD1 matches at 8 bases. CDR1 is MNHEY and CDR2 is SVGEGT in the germline V gene. The CDR3 contains 15 residues. The J segment lost 6 bases and the V segment lost 6 bases, leaving 10 bases of the junction unmatched. CDR3 sequence: CASRKSGTGLNEQFF. The DNA for the CDR3 is TGTGCCAGCAGAAAAAGTGGGACAGGACTCAATGAGCAGTTCTTC.

This clonotype was recorded many times. The chain links TRBV7-8 to TRBJ2-1; D gene ambiguous. The length of the CDR3 is 16 residues. Deletions cut 5 bases from V and 5 bases from J, with 19 bases between. Germline CDR1 SGHVS, CDR2 FQNEAQ. CDR3 amino acids: CASSPLQRRADNEQFF. The CDR3 nucleotides are TGTGCCAGCAGCCCCCTCCAGCGCCGGGCTGACAATGAGCAGTTCTTC.

This clonotype showed up just a few times. The CDR3 region has the DNA TGTGCCAGCAGCCTCATCCGGGGTGGGGGAAATCAGCCCCAGCATTTT. Translated, it gives CASSLIRGGGNQPQHF. This chain uses TRBV5-6 with TRBJ1-5; D may be TRBD1 (5 bases). The CDR3 sequence is 16 residues long. CDR1 and CDR2 from the germline V gene are SGHDT and YYEEEE. V gave up 4 bases and J gave up 4 bases, with 18 bases separating them.

The chain combines TRBV6-2 or TRBV6-3 with TRBJ2-7, with unresolved D. Germline values: CDR1 MNHEY, CDR2 SVGEGT. CDR3 length equals 15 residues. Deletions cut 2 bases from V and 0 bases from J, with 11 bases between. Written as DNA, the CDR3 is TGTGCCAGCAGTTACCCTCTCGGTGACTCCTACGAGCAGTACTTC. Its translation is CASSYPLGDSYEQYF.

This clonotype appeared a few times. The V call is TRBV7-9, the J call TRBJ2-7; TRBD2 is a possible D gene (6 bases). This CDR3 is built from 15 residues. V lost 5 bases to trimming and J lost 0 bases, with 14 bases between them. Germline-derived CDR1 and CDR2 are SEHNR and FQNEAQ (reference sequence). The chain's CDR3 is CASSHPRGSSYEQYF. The DNA of the CDR3 is TGTGCCAGCAGCCACCCTCGGGGGAGCTCCTACGAGCAGTACTTC.

The chain recombines TRBV7-8 with TRBJ1-5, with no clear D. Trimming left V 1 base short and J 11 bases short, with 6 bases between. The CDR3 extends over 11 amino acids. In germline, CDR1 is SGHVS, CDR2 FQNEAQ. CDR3 protein: CASSLGGAQHF. The CDR3 DNA is TGTGCCAGCAGCTTAGGCGGGGCCCAGCATTTT.

This clonotype was counted at least ten times. This sequence joins TRBV7-8 and TRBJ1-2; D may be TRBD1 (6 bases). The ends were cut back, 4 bases at V and 5 bases at J, with 17 bases in the middle. This CDR3 is built from 15 residues. CDR1 is SGHVS, CDR2 FQNEAQ, per germline. CDR3 sequence (DNA): TGTGCCAGCAGCTGGGTGGGGGGCGCGGAATATGGCTACACCTTC. This sequence encodes CASSWVGGAEYGYTF.

The chain links TRBV20-1 to TRBJ2-3; 7 bases agree with TRBD2. V lost 6 bases to trimming and J lost 0 bases; unmatched junction nucleotides: 12. CDR1 is DFQATT and CDR2 is SNEGSKA in the germline V gene (reference sequence). The CDR3 consists of 16 residues. The CDR3 DNA sequence: TGCAGTGCAACAGTGTGGGGGAGGGAGAGCACAGATACGCAGTATTTT. Protein: CSATVWGRESTDTQYF.

The J gene is TRBJ2-7, the V gene TRBV7-3; 7 nucleotides align to TRBD1. V was pared by 1 base and J by 3 bases, with 3 bases of the junction left unmatched. Germline V gives CDR1 SGHTA, CDR2 FQGTGA. The length of the CDR3 is 14 residues. This CDR3 reads CASSLNRDSYEQYF. CDR3 in DNA: TGTGCCAGCAGCTTAAATCGGGACAGCTACGAGCAGTACTTC.

The chain employs TRBV7-6 and TRBJ2-3; D is unclear. CDR1 is SGHVS and CDR2 is FNYEAQ in the germline V gene. The CDR3 length is 14 residues. Between the trimmed V and J ends, which lost 3 bases and 4 bases, there was a span of 11 bases. CDR3 region: CASSFGIGPDTQYF. CDR3 nucleotides: TGTGCCAGCAGCTTCGGAATAGGACCAGATACGCAGTATTTT.

This clonotype has ten or more counts. CDR3 in amino acids: CASSTGTPGRHEQFF. The CDR3, as DNA: TGTGCCAGCAGCACCGGGACCCCCGGTCGCCATGAGCAGTTCTTC. The V call is TRBV7-6, the J call TRBJ2-1; D could derive from TRBD1 or TRBD2 (5 bases each). The CDR3 totals 15 residues. V lost 5 bases and J lost 8, with 19 bases in between. Germline values: CDR1 SGHVS, CDR2 FNYEAQ.

This clonotype appeared a few times. CDR3 loop: CATSRGGLGKDTQYF. DNA of the CDR3: TGTGCCACCAGCAGAGGGGGACTAGGAAAGGATACGCAGTATTTT. The V and J genes are TRBV15 and TRBJ2-3, with 8 positions matching TRBD2. Germline loops: CDR1 LNHNV, CDR2 YYDKDF (reference sequence). This CDR3 is 15 amino acids long. Trimming at V came to 1 base and at J to 6 bases, leaving 6 bases not matched to a gene. The full variable domain, rest sourced from reference TRBV15 and TRBJ2-3, is DAMVIQNPRYQVTQFGKPVTLSCSQTLNHNVMYWYQQKSSQAPKLLFHYYDKDFNNEADTPDNFQSRRPNTSFCFLDIRSPGLGDTAMYLCATSRGGLGKDTQYFGPGTRLTVL.

This clonotype was picked up many times. The rearrangement uses TRBV7-2 and TRBJ2-1, with 7 bases matching TRBD2. Trimming at V came to 5 bases and at J to 8 bases, leaving 12 bases not matched to a gene. The CDR3 sequence is 15 residues long. Looked up from germline, CDR1 is SGHTA and CDR2 is FQGNSA. CDR3 in DNA: TGTGCCAGCAGCCCCTCTGTACGGGCGGGAGATGAGCAGTTCTTC. Translating gives CASSPSVRAGDEQFF.

This clonotype was detected many times. The chain carries TRBV7-2 and TRBJ2-1; no firm D call. V shed 8 bases and J shed 8 bases, with 10 bases lying between them. Per the germline V gene, CDR1 is SGHTA and CDR2 is FQGNSA. This CDR3 region has 11 residues. The CDR3 coding sequence is TGTGCCAGCCGCCTTCGAGATGAGCAGTTCTTC. Translation: CASRLRDEQFF.

In this sample, this clonotype turned up a few times. The chain is built from TRBV7-9 and TRBJ1-3, with 7 bases fitting TRBD1. The V gene's germline CDR1 is SEHNR and CDR2 FQNEAQ (reference sequence). Germline trimming cut 5 bases from V and 5 bases from J; bases unmatched to any gene: 12. The CDR3 covers 16 residues. CDR3 sequence: CASSPPAGTARNTIYF. As DNA, the CDR3 is TGTGCCAGCAGCCCCCCAGCCGGGACAGCTCGAAACACCATATATTTT.

A few counts support this clonotype. The V call is TRBV10-3, the J call TRBJ2-3, with D perhaps assigned TRBD1 or TRBD2 (5 bases each). CDR3 length equals 17 residues. Trimming took 2 bases from V and 5 from J, leaving 20 bases between them. In germline, CDR1 is ENHRY, CDR2 SYGVKD. The DNA of the CDR3 is TGTGCCATCAGTGAGAGAATGGGGGAACTTAGAGGAGATACGCAGTATTTT. Translated: CAISERMGELRGDTQYF.

The J gene is TRBJ1-2, the V gene TRBV6-8, with 8 bases identical to TRBD1. The CDR3 consists of 14 residues. The J segment lost 10 bases and the V segment lost 5 bases, leaving 12 bases of the junction unmatched. Germline assignment: CDR1 MNHGY and CDR2 SAAAGT. The CDR3 reads CASSPLFRGQVYTF. The CDR3 nucleotides read TGTGCCAGCAGTCCTTTATTCAGGGGGCAAGTCTACACCTTC.